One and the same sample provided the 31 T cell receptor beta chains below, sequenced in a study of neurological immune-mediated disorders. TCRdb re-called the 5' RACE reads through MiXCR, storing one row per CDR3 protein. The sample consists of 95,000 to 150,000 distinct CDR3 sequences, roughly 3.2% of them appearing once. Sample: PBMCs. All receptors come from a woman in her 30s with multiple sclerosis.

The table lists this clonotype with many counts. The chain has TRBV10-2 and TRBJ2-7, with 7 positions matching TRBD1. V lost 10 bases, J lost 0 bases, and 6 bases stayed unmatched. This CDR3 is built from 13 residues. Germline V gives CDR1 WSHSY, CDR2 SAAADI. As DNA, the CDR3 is TGCGCCACCTTGGACAGGAGCTCCTACGAGCAGTACTTC. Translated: CATLDRSSYEQYF.

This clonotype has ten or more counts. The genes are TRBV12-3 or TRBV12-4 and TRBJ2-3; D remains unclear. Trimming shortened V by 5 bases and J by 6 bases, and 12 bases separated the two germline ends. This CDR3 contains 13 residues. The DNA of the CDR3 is TGTGCCAGCAGTGGGGTATACTCCGATACGCAGTATTTT. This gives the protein CASSGVYSDTQYF.

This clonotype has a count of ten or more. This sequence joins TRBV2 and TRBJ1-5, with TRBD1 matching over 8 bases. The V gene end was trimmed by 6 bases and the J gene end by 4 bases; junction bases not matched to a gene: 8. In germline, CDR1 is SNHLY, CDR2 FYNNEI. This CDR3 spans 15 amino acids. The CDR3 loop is CASSSRTGLNQPQHF. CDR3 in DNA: TGTGCCAGCAGCTCCAGGACAGGGCTAAATCAGCCCCAGCATTTT.

The DNA for the CDR3 is TGCAGTGCTAGATCCAACAGGGGGATTTCACCCCTCCACTTT. Its translation: CSARSNRGISPLHF. The rearrangement uses TRBV20-1 and TRBJ1-6; 8 positions match TRBD1. This CDR3 spans 14 amino acids. Germline CDR1 reads DFQATT; CDR2 reads SNEGSKA (reference sequence). V gave up 2 bases and J gave up 9 bases; unmatched junction bases: 6.

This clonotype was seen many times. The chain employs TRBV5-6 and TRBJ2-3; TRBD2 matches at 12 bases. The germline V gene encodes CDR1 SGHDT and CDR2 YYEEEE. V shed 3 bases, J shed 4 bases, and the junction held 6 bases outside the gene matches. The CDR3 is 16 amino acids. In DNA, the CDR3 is TGTGCCAGCAGCTCCTCGACTAGCGGGGGCCCAGATACGCAGTATTTT. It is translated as CASSSSTSGGPDTQYF. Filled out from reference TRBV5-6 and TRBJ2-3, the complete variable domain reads DAGVTQSPTHLIKTRGQQVTLRCSPKSGHDTVSWYQQALGQGPQFIFQYYEEEERQRGNFPDRFSGHQFPNYSSELNVNALLLGDSALYLCASSSSTSGGPDTQYFGPGTRLTVL.

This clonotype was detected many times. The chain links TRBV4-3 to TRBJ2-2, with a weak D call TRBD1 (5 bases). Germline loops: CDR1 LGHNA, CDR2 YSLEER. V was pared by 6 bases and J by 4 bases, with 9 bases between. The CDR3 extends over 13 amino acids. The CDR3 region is CASRGPATGELFF. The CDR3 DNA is TGCGCCAGCAGGGGGCCGGCCACCGGGGAGCTGTTTTTT.

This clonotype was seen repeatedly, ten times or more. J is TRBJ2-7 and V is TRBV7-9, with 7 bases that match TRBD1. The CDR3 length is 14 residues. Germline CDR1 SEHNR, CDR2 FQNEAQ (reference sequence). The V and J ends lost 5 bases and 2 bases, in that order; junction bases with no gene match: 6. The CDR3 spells CASSGWDSPYEQYF. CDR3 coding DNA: TGTGCCAGCAGCGGGTGGGACAGTCCCTACGAGCAGTACTTC. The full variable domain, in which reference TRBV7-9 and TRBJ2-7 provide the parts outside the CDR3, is DTGVSQNPRHKITKRGQNVTFRCDPISEHNRLYWYRQTLGQGPEFLTYFQNEAQLEKSRLLSDRFSAERPKGSFSTLEIQRTEQGDSAMYLCASSGWDSPYEQYFGPGTRLTVT.

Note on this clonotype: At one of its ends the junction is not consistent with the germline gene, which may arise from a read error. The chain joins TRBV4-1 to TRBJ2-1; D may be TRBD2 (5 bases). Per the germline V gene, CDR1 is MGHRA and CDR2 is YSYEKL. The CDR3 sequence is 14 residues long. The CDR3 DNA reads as TGCACCAGCAGCCTCACGGGGTCCTACAATGAGCAGTTCTTC. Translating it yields CTSSLTGSYNEQFF.

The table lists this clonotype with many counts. The DNA of the CDR3 is TGTGCCAGTACCCGCGGGTACGAGCAGTACTTC. It encodes CASTRGYEQYF. The V gene is TRBV19, the J gene TRBJ2-7; perhaps TRBD2 as D (5 bases). Trimming took 7 bases from V and 4 from J, leaving 8 bases between them. The CDR3 sequence is 11 residues long. CDR1 is LNHDA and CDR2 is SQIVND in the germline V gene (reference sequence). The entire variable domain, with the rest obtained from reference TRBV19 and TRBJ2-7, is as follows: DGGITQSPKYLFRKEGQNVTLSCEQNLNHDAMYWYRQDPGQGLRLIYYSQIVNDFQKGDIAEGYSVSREKKESFPLTVTSAQKNPTAFYLCASTRGYEQYFGPGTRLTVT.

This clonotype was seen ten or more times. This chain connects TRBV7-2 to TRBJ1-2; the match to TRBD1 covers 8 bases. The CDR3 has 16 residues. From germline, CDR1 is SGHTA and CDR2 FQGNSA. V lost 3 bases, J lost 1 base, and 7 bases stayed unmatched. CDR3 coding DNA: TGTGCCAGCAGCTTGGCAAACAGGGGGATTAACTATGGCTACACCTTC. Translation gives CASSLANRGINYGYTF.

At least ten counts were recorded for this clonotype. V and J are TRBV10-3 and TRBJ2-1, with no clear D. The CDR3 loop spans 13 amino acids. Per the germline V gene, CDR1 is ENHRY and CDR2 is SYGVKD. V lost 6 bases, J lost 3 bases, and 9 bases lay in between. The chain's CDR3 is CAISDGNYNEQFF. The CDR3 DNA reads TGTGCCATCAGCGATGGCAACTACAATGAGCAGTTCTTC.

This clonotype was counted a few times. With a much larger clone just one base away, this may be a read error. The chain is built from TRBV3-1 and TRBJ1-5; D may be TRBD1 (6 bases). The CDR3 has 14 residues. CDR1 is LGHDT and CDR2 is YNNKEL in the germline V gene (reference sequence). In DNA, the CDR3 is TGTGCCAGCAGCCAAGGTACAGGGAAAGAATCCCAGAATTTT. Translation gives CASSQGTGKESQNF.

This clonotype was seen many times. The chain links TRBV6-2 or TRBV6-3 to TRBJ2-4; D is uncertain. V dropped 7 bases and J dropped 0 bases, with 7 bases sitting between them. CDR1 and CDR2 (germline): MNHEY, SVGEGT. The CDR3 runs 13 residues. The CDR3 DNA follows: TGTGCCAGCAAGCCTCTAGCCAAAAACATTCAGTACTTC. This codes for CASKPLAKNIQYF.

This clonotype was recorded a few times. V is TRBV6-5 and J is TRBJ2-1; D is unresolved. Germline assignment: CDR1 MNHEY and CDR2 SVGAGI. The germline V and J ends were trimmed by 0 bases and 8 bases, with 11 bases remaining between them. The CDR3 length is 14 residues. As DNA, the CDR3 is TGTGCCAGCAGTTACTCACGGGTCCCCGATGAGCAGTTCTTC. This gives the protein CASSYSRVPDEQFF.

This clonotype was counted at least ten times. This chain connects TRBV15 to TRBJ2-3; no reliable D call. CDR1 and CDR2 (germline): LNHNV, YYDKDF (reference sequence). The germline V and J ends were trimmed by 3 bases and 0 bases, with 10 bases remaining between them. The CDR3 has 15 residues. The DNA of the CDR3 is TGTGCCACCAGCAGGCCCTTCCCAAGCACAGATACGCAGTATTTT. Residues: CATSRPFPSTDTQYF.

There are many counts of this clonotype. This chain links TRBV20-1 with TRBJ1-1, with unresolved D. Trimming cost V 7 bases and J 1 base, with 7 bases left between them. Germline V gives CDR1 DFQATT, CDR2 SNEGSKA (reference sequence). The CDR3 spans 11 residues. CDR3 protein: CSGGENTEAFF. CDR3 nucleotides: TGCAGTGGGGGTGAGAACACTGAAGCTTTCTTT.

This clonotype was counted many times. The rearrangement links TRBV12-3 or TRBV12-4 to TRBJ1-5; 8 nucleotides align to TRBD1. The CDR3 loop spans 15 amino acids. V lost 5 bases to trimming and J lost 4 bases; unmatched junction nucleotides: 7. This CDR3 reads CASSLDRAMNQPQHF. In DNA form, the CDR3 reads TGTGCCAGCAGTCTGGACAGGGCTATGAATCAGCCCCAGCATTTT.

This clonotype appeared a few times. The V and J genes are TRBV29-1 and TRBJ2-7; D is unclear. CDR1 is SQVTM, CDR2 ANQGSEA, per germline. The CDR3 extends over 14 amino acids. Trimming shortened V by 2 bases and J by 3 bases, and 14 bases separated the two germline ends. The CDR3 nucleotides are TGCAGCGTTGAATGCAGGCCGTGGATCTACGAGCAGTACTTC. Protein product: CSVECRPWIYEQYF.

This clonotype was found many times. The DNA of the CDR3 is TGCAGCGCCGTCCGAGGACTCGCTAATGAGCAGTTCTTC. Translated, it gives CSAVRGLANEQFF. This chain joins TRBV29-1 and TRBJ2-1; a possible D gene is TRBD2 (5 bases). The CDR3 loop spans 13 amino acids. Trimming pared 7 bases from V and 7 bases from J, leaving 17 bases between. Germline loops: CDR1 SQVTM, CDR2 ANQGSEA.

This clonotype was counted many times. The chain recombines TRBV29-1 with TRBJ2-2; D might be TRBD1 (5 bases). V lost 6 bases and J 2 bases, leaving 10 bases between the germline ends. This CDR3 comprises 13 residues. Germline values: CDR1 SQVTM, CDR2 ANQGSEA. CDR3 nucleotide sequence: TGCAGCGTCAACAGGATAAACACCGGGGAGCTGTTTTTT. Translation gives CSVNRINTGELFF.

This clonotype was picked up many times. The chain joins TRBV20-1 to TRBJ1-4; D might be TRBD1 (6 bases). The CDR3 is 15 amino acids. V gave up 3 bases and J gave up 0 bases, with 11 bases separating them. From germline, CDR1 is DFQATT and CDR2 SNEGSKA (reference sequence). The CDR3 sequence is CSASTWDTTNEKLFF. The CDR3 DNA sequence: TGCAGTGCTAGCACCTGGGACACAACTAATGAAAAACTGTTTTTT.

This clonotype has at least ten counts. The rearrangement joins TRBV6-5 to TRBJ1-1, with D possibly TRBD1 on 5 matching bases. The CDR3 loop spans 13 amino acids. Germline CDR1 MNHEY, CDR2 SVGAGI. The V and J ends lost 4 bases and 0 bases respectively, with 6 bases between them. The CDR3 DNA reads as TGTGCCAGCAGTTGGGGGGTGAACACTGAAGCTTTCTTT. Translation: CASSWGVNTEAFF.

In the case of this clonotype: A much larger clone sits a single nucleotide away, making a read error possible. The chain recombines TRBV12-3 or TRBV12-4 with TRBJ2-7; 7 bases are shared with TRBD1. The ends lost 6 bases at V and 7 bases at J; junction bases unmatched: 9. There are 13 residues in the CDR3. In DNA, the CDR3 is TGTGCCAGCAGACAGACAGGGATCGAAGAGCAGTACTTC. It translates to CASRQTGIEEQYF.

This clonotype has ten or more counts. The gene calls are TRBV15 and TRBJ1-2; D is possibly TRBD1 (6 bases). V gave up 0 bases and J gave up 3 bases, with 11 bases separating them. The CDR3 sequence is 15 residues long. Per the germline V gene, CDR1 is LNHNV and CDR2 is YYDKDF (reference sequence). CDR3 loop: CATSRDPQGDYGYTF. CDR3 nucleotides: TGTGCCACCAGCAGAGATCCACAGGGTGACTATGGCTACACCTTC. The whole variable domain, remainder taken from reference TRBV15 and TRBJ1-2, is DAMVIQNPRYQVTQFGKPVTLSCSQTLNHNVMYWYQQKSSQAPKLLFHYYDKDFNNEADTPDNFQSRRPNTSFCFLDIRSPGLGDTAMYLCATSRDPQGDYGYTFGSGTRLTVV.

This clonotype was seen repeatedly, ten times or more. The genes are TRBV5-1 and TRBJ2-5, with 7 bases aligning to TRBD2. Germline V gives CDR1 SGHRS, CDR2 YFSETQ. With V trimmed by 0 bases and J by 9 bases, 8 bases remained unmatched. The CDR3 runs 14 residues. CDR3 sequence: CASSLAESGTAQYF. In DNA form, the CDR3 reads TGCGCCAGCAGCTTGGCCGAGAGCGGGACGGCCCAGTACTTC.

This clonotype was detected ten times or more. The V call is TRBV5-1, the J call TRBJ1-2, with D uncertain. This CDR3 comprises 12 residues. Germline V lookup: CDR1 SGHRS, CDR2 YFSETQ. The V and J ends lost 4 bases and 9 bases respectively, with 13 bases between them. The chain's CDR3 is CASSMDSYSYTF. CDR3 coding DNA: TGCGCCAGCAGCATGGACTCATATAGCTACACCTTC.

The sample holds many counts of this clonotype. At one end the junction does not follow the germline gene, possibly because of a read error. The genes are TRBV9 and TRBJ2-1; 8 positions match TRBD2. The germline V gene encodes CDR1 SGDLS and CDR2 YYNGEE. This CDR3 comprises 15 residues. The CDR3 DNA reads TGTGCCAGCAGGAGAAGCGGGAGCTCCGACAATGAGCAGTTCTTC. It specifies CASRRSGSSDNEQFF.

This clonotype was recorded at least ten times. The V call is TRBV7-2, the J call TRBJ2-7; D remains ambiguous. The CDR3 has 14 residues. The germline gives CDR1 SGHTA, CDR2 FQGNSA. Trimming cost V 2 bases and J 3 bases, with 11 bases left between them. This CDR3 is CASSLNPTLYEQYF. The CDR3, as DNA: TGTGCCAGCAGCTTAAATCCGACCCTCTACGAGCAGTACTTC.

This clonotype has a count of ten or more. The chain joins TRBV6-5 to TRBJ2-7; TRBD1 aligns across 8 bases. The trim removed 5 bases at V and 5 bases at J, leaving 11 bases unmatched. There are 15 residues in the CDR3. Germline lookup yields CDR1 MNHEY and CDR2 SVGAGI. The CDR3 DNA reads TGTGCCAGCAGTAGAGACCGGGACAGGACAAACGAGCAGTACTTC. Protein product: CASSRDRDRTNEQYF.

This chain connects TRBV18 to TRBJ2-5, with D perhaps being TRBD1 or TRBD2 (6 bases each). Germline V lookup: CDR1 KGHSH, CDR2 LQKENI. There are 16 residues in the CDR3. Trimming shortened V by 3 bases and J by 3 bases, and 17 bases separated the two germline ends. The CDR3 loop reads CASSPTRGALKETQYF. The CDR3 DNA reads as TGTGCCAGCTCACCGACAAGGGGGGCCCTTAAAGAGACCCAGTACTTC. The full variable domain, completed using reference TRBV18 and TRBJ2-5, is NAGVMQNPRHLVRRRGQEARLRCSPMKGHSHVYWYRQLPEEGLKFMVYLQKENIIDESGMPKERFSAEFPKEGPSILRIQQVVRGDSAAYFCASSPTRGALKETQYFGPGTRLLVL.

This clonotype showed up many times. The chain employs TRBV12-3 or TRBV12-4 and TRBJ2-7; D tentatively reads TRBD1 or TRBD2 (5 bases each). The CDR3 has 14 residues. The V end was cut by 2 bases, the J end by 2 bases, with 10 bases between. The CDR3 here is CASSLRGQAYEQYF. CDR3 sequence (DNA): TGTGCCAGCAGTTTACGGGGCCAAGCCTACGAGCAGTACTTC.